The TCR beta chain described here comes from a study of blood T cell repertoires in COVID-19. Overall study context: Specimens from acute and convalescent COVID-19 originated in the United States, Italy and Spain.

Between the trimmed V and J ends, which lost 0 bases and 4 bases, there was a span of 13 bases. There are 15 residues in the CDR3. From germline, CDR1 is SGHTA and CDR2 FQGNSA. The table came from immunoSEQ multiplex PCR; TCRdb's copy has only in-frame clones and leaves some out. The sample holds about 110,000 clones, about three quarters seen once. Sample: peripheral blood. The clonotype was recovered from a woman aged 40 to 50 with acute or convalescent COVID-19. The V call is TRBV7-2, the J call TRBJ2-7, with D possibly matching TRBD1 (6 bases). The CDR3 nucleotides read TGTGCCAGCAGCTTAGCGTTAACTAGGGGGTACGAGCAGTACTTC. Its protein product is CASSLALTRGYEQYF.